The 30 T cell receptor beta chains given below trace back to one sample, sequenced in a study of T cell changes during pregnancy in multiple sclerosis. Method: immunoSEQ multiplex PCR; TCRdb's copy keeps in-frame clones and lacks some. Here the sample spans some 40,000 clones, around 92% being singletons. This specimen consisted of CD4+ T cells from peripheral blood mononuclear cells, obtained in the third trimester of pregnancy. The receptors derive from a female donor with multiple sclerosis, enrolled in a pregnancy study.

The chain employs TRBV10-3 and TRBJ2-1, with 12 bases identical to TRBD2. The trim removed 4 bases at V and 10 bases at J, leaving 8 bases unmatched. The germline V gene encodes CDR1 ENHRY and CDR2 SYGVKD. The CDR3 is 15 amino acids. The CDR3 region has the DNA TGTGCCATCAGTGGGTCTAGCGGGAGGGCCCAAGAGCAGTTCTTC. Translation: CAISGSSGRAQEQFF.

J is TRBJ1-1 and V is TRBV7-8, with a tentative D call TRBD1 (5 bases). V gave up 3 bases and J gave up 0 bases, with 11 bases separating them. The CDR3 runs to 15 residues. CDR1 is SGHVS, CDR2 FQNEAQ, per germline. The CDR3, as DNA: TGTGCCAGCAGCTTGGGGCAGGCCATGAACACTGAAGCTTTCTTT. This encodes CASSLGQAMNTEAFF.

This sequence joins TRBV28 and TRBJ1-5; 10 bases line up with TRBD1. The CDR3 sequence is 19 residues long. Germline V gene sequence: CDR1 MDHEN, CDR2 SYDVKM. V was pared by 6 bases and J by 3 bases, with 17 bases of the junction left unmatched. CDR3 DNA: TGTGCCAGCAGCCCAGCAGGGACAGGGGTTCGAGAGATCAATCAGCCCCAGCATTTT. Amino acid sequence: CASSPAGTGVREINQPQHF.

This chain links TRBV9 with TRBJ2-3; no clear D gene. CDR3 length: 16 residues. CDR1 and CDR2 (germline): SGDLS, YYNGEE. V was cut by 4 bases and J by 3 bases, with 18 bases left in between. The CDR3 DNA is TGTGCCAGCAGCCCCCATCTTGGAGAGTCGACAGATACGCAGTATTTT. The encoded protein is CASSPHLGESTDTQYF. The variable domain in full, with the rest retrieved from reference TRBV9 and TRBJ2-3, is DSGVTQTPKHLITATGQRVTLRCSPRSGDLSVYWYQQSLDQGLQFLIQYYNGEERAKGNILERFSAQQFPDLHSELNLSSLELGDSALYFCASSPHLGESTDTQYFGPGTRLTVL.

This chain links TRBV9 with TRBJ2-1; TRBD2 aligns across 8 bases. V shed 4 bases, J shed 6 bases, and the junction held 6 bases outside the gene matches. CDR3 length equals 14 residues. Germline V lookup: CDR1 SGDLS, CDR2 YYNGEE. CDR3 region: CASSPMGTSNEQFF. In nucleotides, the CDR3 is TGTGCCAGCAGCCCAATGGGGACTAGCAATGAGCAGTTCTTC.

The genes are TRBV7-2 and TRBJ1-5; 7 nucleotides agree with TRBD1. This CDR3 is built from 16 residues. Trimming at V came to 5 bases and at J to 1 base, leaving 8 bases not matched to a gene. CDR1 is SGHTA, CDR2 FQGNSA, per germline. This CDR3 reads CASSARPTGSNQPQHF. DNA of the CDR3: TGTGCCAGCAGCGCCAGGCCGACAGGGAGCAATCAGCCCCAGCATTTT.

This rearrangement joins TRBV11-3 to TRBJ2-5; TRBD2 agrees at 7 bases. The V gene's germline CDR1 is SGHNT and CDR2 YENEEA. The CDR3 totals 13 residues. J was trimmed by 5 bases and V by 5 bases; bases with no gene match: 5. CDR3 in amino acids: CASSRGRAETQYF. The CDR3 DNA follows: TGTGCCAGCAGCAGAGGGAGGGCTGAGACCCAGTACTTC. The entire variable domain, with the rest obtained from reference TRBV11-3 and TRBJ2-5, is as follows: EAGVVQSPRYKIIEKKQPVAFWCNPISGHNTLYWYLQNLGQGPELLIRYENEEAVDDSQLPKDRFSAERLKGVDSTLKIQPAELGDSAVYLCASSRGRAETQYFGPGTRLLVL.

The V gene is TRBV4-3, the J gene TRBJ2-2; 11 bases agree with TRBD2. Unmatched junction bases numbered 3, after V lost 0 bases and J lost 0 bases. This CDR3 comprises 18 residues. CDR1 LGHNA and CDR2 YSLEER come from the germline V gene. CDR3: CASSQEDSGRANTGELFF. In DNA, the CDR3 is TGCGCCAGCAGCCAAGAGGATAGCGGGAGGGCGAACACCGGGGAGCTGTTTTTT.

The chain combines TRBV7-2 with TRBJ2-5; TRBD2 is a possible D gene (7 bases). CDR3 length equals 15 residues. The germline V gene has CDR1 SGHTA and CDR2 FQGNSA. V lost 7 bases, J lost 3 bases, and 18 bases lay in between. The CDR3 is CASTLRGRGEETQYF. CDR3 sequence (DNA): TGTGCCAGCACCCTTAGGGGGAGGGGCGAAGAGACCCAGTACTTC.

The V and J genes are TRBV28 and TRBJ2-5; 10 positions agree with TRBD2. V lost 4 bases to trimming and J lost 3 bases; unmatched junction nucleotides: 5. In germline, CDR1 is MDHEN, CDR2 SYDVKM. The CDR3 runs to 15 residues. The CDR3 here is CASSSPSGSKETQYF. The CDR3, as DNA: TGTGCCAGCAGTTCCCCTAGCGGGAGTAAAGAGACCCAGTACTTC.

The CDR3 nucleotides are TGTGCCAGCAATCAACTAGCGGGGCACAATGAGCAGTTCTTC. Protein sequence: CASNQLAGHNEQFF. J is TRBJ2-1 and V is TRBV2; 10 nucleotides line up with TRBD2. CDR1 and CDR2 (germline): SNHLY, FYNNEI. The length of the CDR3 is 14 residues. The V and J ends lost 7 bases and 5 bases, in that order; junction bases with no gene match: 5.

This rearrangement joins TRBV30 to TRBJ2-7; D gene uncertain. In germline, CDR1 is GTSNPN, CDR2 SVGIG (reference sequence). CDR3 length: 11 residues. V was pared by 3 bases and J by 2 bases, with 5 bases between. In DNA, the CDR3 is TGTGCCTGGAGGTTAGCCTACGAGCAGTACTTC. Its protein is CAWRLAYEQYF.

The V call is TRBV6-5, the J call TRBJ2-3; D might be TRBD1 (6 bases). The CDR3 covers 14 residues. Trimming shortened V by 2 bases and J by 2 bases, and 8 bases separated the two germline ends. Germline CDR1 reads MNHEY; CDR2 reads SVGAGI. The CDR3 region has the DNA TGTGCCAGCAGTTACGACAGGAACACAGATACGCAGTATTTT. Its protein is CASSYDRNTDTQYF.

V is TRBV5-1 and J is TRBJ2-2, with 9 positions matching TRBD1. This CDR3 is built from 15 residues. Germline-derived CDR1 and CDR2 are SGHRS and YFSETQ. J was trimmed by 7 bases and V by 2 bases; bases with no gene match: 6. In DNA, the CDR3 is TGCGCCAGCAGCTTCGGACAGGGGACGGTCGGGGAGCTGTTTTTT. Its translation: CASSFGQGTVGELFF.

This chain links TRBV10-1 with TRBJ2-1; 9 bases match TRBD2. The CDR3 is 16 amino acids. From germline, CDR1 is WNHNN and CDR2 SYGVQD (reference sequence). J lost 8 bases, V lost 2 bases, and 10 bases had no gene match. CDR3 amino acids: CASSEPPGLALDEQFF. The DNA for the CDR3 is TGCGCCAGCAGTGAGCCCCCTGGACTAGCGTTGGATGAGCAGTTCTTC.

The CDR3 sequence is CASSPSTIGEQFF. The CDR3 DNA sequence: TGTGCCAGCTCACCTTCGACTATTGGTGAGCAGTTCTTC. The rearrangement links TRBV18 to TRBJ2-1, with a tentative D call TRBD2 (5 bases). The V and J ends lost 3 bases and 9 bases respectively, with 12 bases between them. The CDR3 length is 13 residues. Germline V lookup: CDR1 KGHSH, CDR2 LQKENI.

The V call is TRBV5-1, the J call TRBJ2-2; D unclear. Germline-derived CDR1 and CDR2 are SGHRS and YFSETQ. There are 13 residues in the CDR3. The V end lost 0 bases, the J end lost 5 bases, and 5 bases lay between the germline ends. The CDR3 nucleotides read TGCGCCAGCAGCTTGGTAGTGACCGGGGAGCTGTTTTTT. Amino acid sequence: CASSLVVTGELFF.

This clone was counted only a few times. The V and J genes are TRBV28 and TRBJ2-7; TRBD1 might be the D (6 bases). The CDR3 sequence is 15 residues long. Trimming stripped 2 bases from V and 0 bases from J, with 11 bases between. Germline CDR1 is MDHEN and CDR2 is SYDVKM. Written as DNA, the CDR3 is TGTGCCAGCAGTTTACGACAGGCTAGCTCCTACGAGCAGTACTTC. As protein: CASSLRQASSYEQYF. Supplemented by reference TRBV28 and TRBJ2-7, the full variable domain reads DVKVTQSSRYLVKRTGEKVFLECVQDMDHENMFWYRQDPGLGLRLIYFSYDVKMKEKGDIPEGYSVSREKKERFSLILESASTNQTSMYLCASSLRQASSYEQYFGPGTRLTVT.

The J gene is TRBJ2-2, the V gene TRBV27; 13 bases are shared with TRBD2. The CDR3 is 18 residues long. After removal of 2 bases from V and 6 bases from J, the junction contained 9 bases not matched to a gene. Looked up from germline, CDR1 is MNHEY and CDR2 is SMNVEV (reference sequence). CDR3 residues: CASSLNPLTSGRAGELFF. The CDR3 bases are TGTGCCAGCAGTTTAAATCCCCTTACTAGCGGGAGGGCCGGGGAGCTGTTTTTT.

The CDR3 reads CASSLDFGREGDGYTF. DNA of the CDR3: TGTGCCAGCAGCTTAGATTTCGGCAGGGAAGGAGATGGCTACACCTTC. This chain links TRBV7-2 with TRBJ1-2, with D perhaps TRBD1 (5 bases). Germline-derived CDR1 and CDR2 are SGHTA and FQGNSA. Deletions cut 1 base from V and 6 bases from J, with 18 bases between. The CDR3 sequence is 16 residues long.

The gene calls are TRBV6-1 and TRBJ1-5, with TRBD1 matching 10 bases. The trim removed 7 bases at V and 6 bases at J, leaving 6 bases unmatched. Germline CDR1 is MNHNS and CDR2 is SASEGT. The CDR3 is 14 amino acids. CDR3 nucleotide sequence: TGTGCCAGCACATTGACAGGGGGCCTTCAGCCCCAGCATTTT. Encoded protein: CASTLTGGLQPQHF.

The rearrangement links TRBV5-1 to TRBJ2-7; possible D gene TRBD1, 5 bases. The CDR3 contains 15 residues. V gave up 0 bases and J gave up 0 bases, with 10 bases separating them. Per germline, CDR1 SGHRS and CDR2 YFSETQ. The CDR3 protein is CASSLGATASYEQYF. CDR3 DNA: TGCGCCAGCAGCTTGGGTGCGACAGCCTCCTACGAGCAGTACTTC.

The CDR3 spells CASSDRGGYTF. CDR3 bases: TGTGCCAGCAGTGACAGGGGTGGCTACACCTTC. The rearrangement joins TRBV2 to TRBJ1-2; the D gene is possibly TRBD1 (6 bases). CDR1 is SNHLY, CDR2 FYNNEI, per germline. CDR3 length equals 11 residues. V was shortened by 3 bases and J by 7 bases, with 6 bases between the two germline ends.

The V and J genes are TRBV5-6 and TRBJ2-1; 8 nucleotides align to TRBD1. This CDR3 is built from 14 residues. V dropped 4 bases and J dropped 4; count of bases not matched to a gene: 4. In germline, CDR1 is SGHDT, CDR2 YYEEEE. CDR3 residues: CASSLQGAYNEQFF. The DNA for the CDR3 is TGTGCCAGCAGCCTGCAGGGGGCATACAATGAGCAGTTCTTC.

J is TRBJ2-7 and V is TRBV18; TRBD1 might be the D (5 bases). The V end lost 2 bases, the J end lost 0 bases, and 14 bases lay between the germline ends. From germline, CDR1 is KGHSH and CDR2 LQKENI. The CDR3 length is 16 residues. CDR3 nucleotides: TGTGCCAGCTCACCAGCCGGATCAGGGAACTCCTACGAGCAGTACTTC. Protein sequence: CASSPAGSGNSYEQYF.

The chain joins TRBV28 to TRBJ2-1, with 14 bases aligning to TRBD2. Germline trimming cut 5 bases from V and 2 bases from J; bases unmatched to any gene: 11. The germline gives CDR1 MDHEN, CDR2 SYDVKM. CDR3 size: 19 residues. The CDR3, as DNA: TGTGCCAGCAGTACGACTAGCGGGAGGGCCTTTTCCACCTACAATGAGCAGTTCTTC. Encoded protein: CASSTTSGRAFSTYNEQFF. The whole variable domain, remainder taken from reference TRBV28 and TRBJ2-1, is DVKVTQSSRYLVKRTGEKVFLECVQDMDHENMFWYRQDPGLGLRLIYFSYDVKMKEKGDIPEGYSVSREKKERFSLILESASTNQTSMYLCASSTTSGRAFSTYNEQFFGPGTRLTVL.

CDR3 protein: CASSPTSNIRNEQFF. CDR3 DNA: TGTGCCAGCAGCCCTACTAGCAATATCAGGAATGAGCAGTTCTTC. The chain uses TRBV7-8 and TRBJ2-1; weak D call: TRBD2 (6 bases). The CDR3 has 15 residues. The germline gives CDR1 SGHVS, CDR2 FQNEAQ. Trimming removed 5 bases at V and 7 bases at J, with 18 bases between.

The rearrangement links TRBV7-2 to TRBJ2-2; 8 nucleotides agree with TRBD2. The CDR3 contains 17 residues. The V segment lost 1 base and the J segment 6 bases; nucleotides outside the gene matches: 10. CDR1 and CDR2 from the germline V gene are SGHTA and FQGNSA. The CDR3 DNA is TGTGCCAGCAGCTTAGGGGGCGCGGGGGGCGATTCCGGGGAGCTGTTTTTT. Its translation is CASSLGGAGGDSGELFF.

The chain employs TRBV4-2 and TRBJ2-1; the match to TRBD2 covers 13 bases. The CDR3 is made up of 19 amino acids. With V trimmed by 1 base and J by 5 bases, 11 bases remained unmatched. The germline V gene encodes CDR1 LGHNA and CDR2 YNFKEQ. CDR3 sequence: CASSQVLPGLAGRDNEQFF. As DNA, the CDR3 is TGTGCCAGCAGCCAAGTACTTCCGGGACTAGCGGGGAGGGACAATGAGCAGTTCTTC.

Relative to its sample, this clone is medium-sized. The chain couples TRBV7-2 to TRBJ2-1, with D hard to call. The CDR3 consists of 13 residues. The germline gives CDR1 SGHTA, CDR2 FQGNSA. V was trimmed by 7 bases and J by 4 bases, leaving 11 bases between them. Written as DNA, the CDR3 is TGTGCCAGCAACCCGTACGAGTACAATGAGCAGTTCTTC. As protein: CASNPYEYNEQFF.